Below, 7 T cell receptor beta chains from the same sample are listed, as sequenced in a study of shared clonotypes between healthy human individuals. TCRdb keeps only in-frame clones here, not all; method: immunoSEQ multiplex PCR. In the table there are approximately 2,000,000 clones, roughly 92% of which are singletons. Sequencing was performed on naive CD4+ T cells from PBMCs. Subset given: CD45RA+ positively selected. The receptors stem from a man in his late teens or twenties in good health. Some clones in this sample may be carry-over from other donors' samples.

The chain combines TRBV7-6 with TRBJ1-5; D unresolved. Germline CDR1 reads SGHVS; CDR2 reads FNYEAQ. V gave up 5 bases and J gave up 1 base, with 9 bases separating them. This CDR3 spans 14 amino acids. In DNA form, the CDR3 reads TGTGCCAGCAGCCGCGGCGGGAGCAATCAGCCCCAGCATTTT. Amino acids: CASSRGGSNQPQHF.

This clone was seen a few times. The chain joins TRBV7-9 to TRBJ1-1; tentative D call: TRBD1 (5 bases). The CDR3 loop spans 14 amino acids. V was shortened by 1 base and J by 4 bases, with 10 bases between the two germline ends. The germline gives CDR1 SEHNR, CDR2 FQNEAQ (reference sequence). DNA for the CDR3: TGTGCCAGCAGCTTAGTGACAGATCCCACTGAAGCTTTCTTT. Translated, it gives CASSLVTDPTEAFF.

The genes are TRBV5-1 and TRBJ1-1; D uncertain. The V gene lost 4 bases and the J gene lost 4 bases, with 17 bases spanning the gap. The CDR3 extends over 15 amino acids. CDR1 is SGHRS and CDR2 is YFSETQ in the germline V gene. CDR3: CASSVVPGQATEAFF. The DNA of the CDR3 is TGCGCCAGCAGCGTCGTTCCGGGCCAAGCCACTGAAGCTTTCTTT.

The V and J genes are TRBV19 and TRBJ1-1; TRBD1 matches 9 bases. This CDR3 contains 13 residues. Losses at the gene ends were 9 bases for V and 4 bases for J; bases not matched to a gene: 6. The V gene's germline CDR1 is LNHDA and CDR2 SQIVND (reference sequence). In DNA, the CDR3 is TGTGCCAGCCGGGACAGGGTGAGCACTGAAGCTTTCTTT. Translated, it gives CASRDRVSTEAFF.

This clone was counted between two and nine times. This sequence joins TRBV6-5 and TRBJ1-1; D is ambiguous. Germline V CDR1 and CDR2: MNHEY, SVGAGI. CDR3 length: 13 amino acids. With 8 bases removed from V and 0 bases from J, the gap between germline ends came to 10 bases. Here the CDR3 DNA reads TGTGCCAGCTTCCCTCCTCTGAACACTGAAGCTTTCTTT. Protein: CASFPPLNTEAFF.

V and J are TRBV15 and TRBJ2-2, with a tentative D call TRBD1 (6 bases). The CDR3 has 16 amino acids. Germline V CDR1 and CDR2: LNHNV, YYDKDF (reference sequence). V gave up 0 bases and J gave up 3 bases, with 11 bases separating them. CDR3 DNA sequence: TGTGCCACCAGCAGAGATGGCAGGGGATACACCGGGGAGCTGTTTTTT. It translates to CATSRDGRGYTGELFF.

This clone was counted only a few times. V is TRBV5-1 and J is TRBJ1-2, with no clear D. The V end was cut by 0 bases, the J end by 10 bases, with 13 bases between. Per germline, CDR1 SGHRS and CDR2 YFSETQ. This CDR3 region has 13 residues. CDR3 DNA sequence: TGCGCCAGCAGCTTGGAAGGGAGTGGCGACTACACCTTC. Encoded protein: CASSLEGSGDYTF.